Sequencing of this TCR beta chain was carried out in a study of blood T cell repertoires in COVID-19. Study-level information: Nucleic acid was either cDNA or gDNA, and it came from T cells, B-cell-depleted T cells, or PBMCs.

Per the germline V gene, CDR1 is MNHEY and CDR2 is SVGEGT. The CDR3 is 18 amino acids. The V and J ends lost 2 bases and 3 bases, in that order; junction bases with no gene match: 10. Method: immunoSEQ multiplex PCR; TCRdb's copy keeps in-frame clones and lacks some. Of 75,000 to 80,000 clones listed, approximately 90% are singletons. Material for sequencing was peripheral blood. The source of this sequence is a human donor in a cohort sampled during active COVID-19. This chain connects TRBV6-2 or TRBV6-3 to TRBJ2-2; 9 positions match TRBD1. CDR3 in DNA: TGTGCCAGCAGTTACACCCCCGGACAGGGGAAATACACCGGGGAGCTGTTTTTT. It encodes CASSYTPGQGKYTGELFF.